Listed here is a single T cell receptor (beta chain). This sample stems from a study of blood T cell repertoires in COVID-19. Study background: T cells, B-cell-depleted T cells, or PBMCs provided the cDNA or gDNA that served as material.

Germline assignment: CDR1 SGHRS and CDR2 YFSETQ. V trimming: 0 bases; J trimming: 1 base; junction bases outside the gene matches: 4. The length of the CDR3 is 15 residues. Original processing methods: Scientists estimated how many nucleated cells there were by amplifying reference gene primers. Sequenced by immunoSEQ multiplex PCR; TCRdb stores in-frame clones only, minus some. Clone size and V and J calls were adopted from that table, with D and trimming inferred from the DNA. The table lists 120,000 to 150,000 clones, more than 80% of them singletons. This chain joins TRBV5-1 and TRBJ2-7; 7 bases match TRBD2. The sequence was obtained from a man between 18 and 29 years old with COVID-19, enrolled during active disease. The sequencing input was peripheral blood. CDR3 loop: CASSLEASGSYEQYF. CDR3 DNA sequence: TGCGCCAGCAGCTTGGAGGCTAGCGGATCCTACGAGCAGTACTTC.